This T cell receptor beta chain was documented in a study of T cells after posttransplantation cyclophosphamide. Broader study findings: TRB overlap between skin or GI tissue T cells and blood was limited. Donor CD8+ memory clones often dominated recipient blood repertoires at later times.

CDR1 and CDR2 from the germline V gene are SGHDT and YYEEEE. J was trimmed by 4 bases and V by 4 bases; bases with no gene match: 9. This CDR3 is built from 15 residues. Ten or more counts support this clone. Its specificity is unknown. Cyclophosphamide on days +3 and +4 followed busulfan-fludarabine conditioning and a marrow graft. Clones were sequenced by immunoSEQ multiplex PCR, and TCRdb holds only the in-frame ones, with some missing. The specimen has approximately 7,900 clones, none found just once. The sequence was obtained from a male patient in his 30s who received an allogeneic stem cell transplant from an unrelated donor, was CMV-positive, and had acute and chronic GVHD. Some T cells may be supplied by the graft donor. This sequence joins TRBV5-6 and TRBJ1-2; 8 bases match TRBD1. The sample was PBMCs, taken after an allogeneic stem cell transplant with post-transplant cyclophosphamide. The DNA for the CDR3 is TGTGCCAGCAGCCCTGATGGGACAGGTCCCTATGGCTACACCTTC. The encoded protein is CASSPDGTGPYGYTF.